This entry lists 30 T cell receptor beta chains sequenced from one sample in a study of Graves' ophthalmopathy and Graves' hyperthyroidism. Amplification of TCR beta CDR3 regions used RNA transcripts. RT-PCR was first run with HTBI primers, then multiplex PCR in a second round. TCRdb independently ran MiXCR on the multiplex PCR reads; one entry per CDR3 protein. Of approximately 330,000 distinct CDR3 sequences in the sample, roughly 15% were seen once. Sequenced: peripheral blood. These receptors came from an adult man with Graves' ophthalmopathy.

At least ten counts were recorded for this clonotype. CDR3 in DNA: TGTGCCAGCAGTTATTCGAGCCTTGCGGGGGGGCGGTACGAGCAGTACTTC. Protein product: CASSYSSLAGGRYEQYF. V and J are TRBV6-9 and TRBJ2-7, with TRBD2 matching 9 bases. V lost 0 bases and J lost 4; bases outside the gene matches: 10. The CDR3 loop spans 17 amino acids. The germline gives CDR1 MNHGY, CDR2 SVAAGI.

This chain connects TRBV6-5 to TRBJ1-6, with D unresolved. The germline gives CDR1 MNHEY, CDR2 SVGAGI. Trimming shortened V by 0 bases and J by 15 bases, and 12 bases separated the two germline ends. This CDR3 contains 13 residues. The CDR3 sequence: CASSYSQRGFLHF. CDR3 in DNA: TGTGCCAGCAGTTACTCGCAGCGGGGATTCCTCCACTTT.

This clonotype showed up many times. CDR3: CASSQETGRTEAFF. CDR3 nucleotide sequence: TGTGCCAGCAGCCAAGAGACAGGACGCACTGAAGCTTTCTTT. The chain uses TRBV3-1 and TRBJ1-1, with a possible D match to TRBD1 (6 bases). Germline lookup yields CDR1 LGHDT and CDR2 YNNKEL (reference sequence). The CDR3 runs to 14 residues. Trimming removed 0 bases at V and 4 bases at J, with 9 bases between.

The chain combines TRBV2 with TRBJ2-5; the D gene is possibly TRBD1 (5 bases). Trimming removed 7 bases at V and 1 base at J, with 16 bases between. CDR3 length equals 15 residues. Germline assignment: CDR1 SNHLY and CDR2 FYNNEI. The CDR3 coding sequence is TGTGCCAGCACTACCCAGGGTGGCCGCCAAGAGACCCAGTACTTC. Translated: CASTTQGGRQETQYF. Variable domain in full (rest from reference TRBV2 and TRBJ2-5): EPEVTQTPSHQVTQMGQEVILRCVPISNHLYFYWYRQILGQKVEFLVSFYNNEISEKSEIFDDQFSVERPDGSNFTLKIRSTKLEDSAMYFCASTTQGGRQETQYFGPGTRLLVL.

V and J are TRBV6-2 or TRBV6-3 and TRBJ1-5; TRBD1 might be the D (6 bases). This CDR3 comprises 12 residues. V shed 8 bases and J shed 4 bases, with 9 bases lying between them. Germline CDR1 MNHEY, CDR2 SVGEGT. The CDR3: CASARGNQPQHF. The CDR3 nucleotides read TGTGCCAGCGCGAGGGGGAATCAGCCCCAGCATTTT.

This clonotype was seen ten or more times. The V gene is TRBV7-2, the J gene TRBJ1-3; TRBD1 might be the D (5 bases). The CDR3 has 15 amino acids. The germline CDR1 and CDR2 sequences are SGHTA and FQGNSA. V was cut by 2 bases and J by 4 bases, with 12 bases left in between. CDR3 bases: TGTGCCAGCAGCTTACTAGGGACGGCAGGAAACACCATATATTTT. Translation: CASSLLGTAGNTIYF.

This clonotype was counted at least ten times. The V and J genes are TRBV18 and TRBJ1-5; no clear D. V was clipped by 1 base and J by 7 bases, with 8 bases between them. Germline CDR1 reads KGHSH; CDR2 reads LQKENI. CDR3 length equals 13 residues. Written as DNA, the CDR3 is TGTGCCAGCTCACCACAAGCGGGGCAGCCCCAGCATTTT. Translated: CASSPQAGQPQHF.

This clonotype was seen many times. The genes are TRBV7-2 and TRBJ2-7, with TRBD1 identical over 10 bases. This CDR3 contains 14 residues. Germline lookup yields CDR1 SGHTA and CDR2 FQGNSA. Germline trimming cut 5 bases from V and 2 bases from J; bases unmatched to any gene: 3. The CDR3 DNA reads TGTGCCAGCAGCCCGACAGGGGGCGCCTACGAGCAGTACTTC. Residues: CASSPTGGAYEQYF.

The rearrangement uses TRBV7-9 and TRBJ2-7, with D tentatively TRBD1 (6 bases). This CDR3 spans 15 amino acids. V was pared by 5 bases and J by 2 bases, with 16 bases between. Germline loops: CDR1 SEHNR, CDR2 FQNEAQ (reference sequence). This chain's CDR3 is CASSLQGPRAYEQYF. The CDR3 nucleotides read TGTGCCAGCAGCCTACAGGGCCCGCGGGCCTACGAGCAGTACTTC.

This clonotype was recorded at least ten times. The J gene is TRBJ1-5, the V gene TRBV6-1; a possible D gene is TRBD1 (6 bases). This CDR3 region has 15 residues. V was pared by 7 bases and J by 2 bases, with 15 bases between. Germline V lookup: CDR1 MNHNS, CDR2 SASEGT. CDR3 DNA: TGTGCCAGCACCGAGTCCTCAGGGGGCAATCAGCCCCAGCATTTT. Translating gives CASTESSGGNQPQHF.

The sample holds many counts of this clonotype. Here the CDR3 reads CAWSVSGGTEAFF. CDR3 DNA: TGTGCCTGGAGTGTTTCGGGGGGCACTGAAGCTTTCTTT. The rearrangement joins TRBV30 to TRBJ1-1; a weak D match, TRBD1 (5 bases). The CDR3 covers 13 residues. V lost 0 bases to trimming and J lost 4 bases, with 9 bases between them. Germline lookup yields CDR1 GTSNPN and CDR2 SVGIG (reference sequence).

This clonotype was found many times. This may stem from a read error, because a much larger clone lies one nucleotide away. This rearrangement joins TRBV6-1 to TRBJ1-1, with D perhaps matching TRBD1 (5 bases). Germline values: CDR1 MNHNS, CDR2 SASEGT. The CDR3 runs 12 residues. The CDR3 is CASSRERSEASF. For the CDR3, the DNA is TGTGCCAGCAGCAGGGAAAGGAGTGAAGCTTCCTTT.

In its sample, this clonotype was seen many times. The V and J genes are TRBV20-1 and TRBJ1-2; possible D gene TRBD1, 5 bases. Germline V gene data show CDR1 as DFQATT and CDR2 as SNEGSKA (reference sequence). V lost 3 bases to trimming and J lost 8 bases, with 22 bases between them. This CDR3 region has 15 residues. The CDR3 DNA follows: TGCAGTGCTAGCGGGACCGAGTTTTTAAGACGGGGCTACACCTTC. Translation: CSASGTEFLRRGYTF.

This clonotype was recorded many times. The genes are TRBV27 and TRBJ1-5; D is perhaps TRBD1 (5 bases). The germline gives CDR1 MNHEY, CDR2 SMNVEV (reference sequence). The CDR3 covers 14 residues. The V gene lost 2 bases and the J gene lost 3 bases, with 8 bases spanning the gap. CDR3 sequence: CASSLRGYNQPQHF. The CDR3 nucleotides are TGTGCCAGCAGTTTACGGGGCTACAATCAGCCCCAGCATTTT.

At least ten counts were recorded for this clonotype. The chain is built from TRBV4-2 and TRBJ2-7, with D perhaps matching TRBD1 or TRBD2 (6 bases each). In germline, CDR1 is LGHNA, CDR2 YNFKEQ. The V end lost 1 base, the J end lost 1 base, and 17 bases lay between the germline ends. This CDR3 contains 17 residues. CDR3 amino acids: CASSQAPGEGGSYEQYF. The CDR3 coding sequence is TGTGCCAGCAGCCAAGCCCCAGGCGAAGGGGGGTCCTACGAGCAGTACTTC.

This clonotype was counted ten times or more. The chain combines TRBV7-2 with TRBJ2-2; no firm D call. The CDR3 totals 14 residues. Germline assignment: CDR1 SGHTA and CDR2 FQGNSA. Deletions cut 6 bases from V and 2 bases from J, with 10 bases between. CDR3 amino acids: CASRGLLNTGELFF. CDR3 in DNA: TGTGCCAGCAGGGGCCTCCTTAACACCGGGGAGCTGTTTTTT.

The chain joins TRBV9 to TRBJ2-5; D remains unclear. This CDR3 has 15 amino acids. Germline CDR1 SGDLS, CDR2 YYNGEE. V was pared by 0 bases and J by 7 bases, with 16 bases between. The CDR3 region is CASSVGPRTDGTQYF. The CDR3 DNA sequence: TGTGCCAGCAGCGTAGGACCCCGGACGGACGGGACCCAGTACTTC.

In its sample, this clonotype was seen many times. The chain recombines TRBV7-9 with TRBJ2-7; 11 nucleotides match TRBD2. The CDR3 totals 14 residues. CDR1 and CDR2 from the germline V gene are SEHNR and FQNEAQ (reference sequence). V trimming: 5 bases; J trimming: 7 bases; junction bases outside the gene matches: 7. CDR3 amino acids: CASSKLAGVGEQYF. The CDR3 DNA is TGTGCCAGCAGCAAACTAGCGGGAGTAGGGGAGCAGTACTTC.

At least ten counts were recorded for this clonotype. The rearrangement joins TRBV12-3 or TRBV12-4 to TRBJ2-2; no definite D call. V was trimmed by 2 bases and J by 0 bases, leaving 1 base between them. This CDR3 spans 13 amino acids. CDR3 DNA: TGTGCCAGCAGTTTATCGAACACCGGGGAGCTGTTTTTT. It encodes CASSLSNTGELFF.

This clonotype was counted ten times or more. V usage is TRBV9 and J usage is TRBJ2-5, with 13 nucleotides matching TRBD2. This CDR3 is 16 amino acids long. The V gene end was trimmed by 0 bases and the J gene end by 3 bases; junction bases not matched to a gene: 2. Germline CDR1 is SGDLS and CDR2 is YYNGEE. The CDR3 bases are TGTGCCAGCAGCGTAGGGGGACTAGCGGGAAAAGAGACCCAGTACTTC. Protein product: CASSVGGLAGKETQYF.

This clonotype was observed at least ten times. The chain joins TRBV12-3 or TRBV12-4 to TRBJ2-7; 9 bases line up with TRBD1. The CDR3 spans 18 residues. V shed 5 bases and J 1 base; nucleotides not matched to a gene: 15. CDR3 region: CASSAQIPGQGLSYEQYF. The CDR3 region has the DNA TGTGCCAGCAGTGCTCAGATACCGGGACAGGGTCTTTCCTACGAGCAGTACTTC.

This clonotype was seen repeatedly, ten times or more. The V call is TRBV30, the J call TRBJ1-2; a weak D match, TRBD1 (6 bases). The germline V gene encodes CDR1 GTSNPN and CDR2 SVGIG (reference sequence). The V end was cut by 3 bases, the J end by 8 bases, with 10 bases between. The CDR3 runs 11 residues. CDR3 DNA: TGTGCCTGGAGCTACAGGGACGGCTACACCTTC. Residues: CAWSYRDGYTF. Supplemented by reference TRBV30 and TRBJ1-2, the full variable domain reads SQTIHQWPATLVQPVGSPLSLECTVEGTSNPNLYWYRQAAGRGLQLLFYSVGIGQISSEVPQNLSASRPQDRQFILSSKKLLLSDSGFYLCAWSYRDGYTFGSGTRLTVV.

This clonotype was recorded at least ten times. Germline is not matched at one junction end, which may reflect a read error. Written as DNA, the CDR3 is TGTGCCAGCAGCTTGGGGACAGGGCAAGAGACCCAGTACTTC. It encodes CASSLGTGQETQYF. This chain connects TRBV5-1 to TRBJ2-5, with 9 bases lining up with TRBD1. CDR3 size: 14 residues. Germline assignment: CDR1 SGHRS and CDR2 YFSETQ.

This clonotype was recorded at least ten times. This chain links TRBV6-2 or TRBV6-3 with TRBJ1-1; possible D gene TRBD1, 6 bases. Germline values: CDR1 MNHEY, CDR2 SVGEGT. V lost 7 bases, J lost 0 bases, and 15 bases lay in between. CDR3 length: 15 residues. CDR3 DNA: TGTGCCAGCAAGGACTCAGGACAGATGAACACTGAAGCTTTCTTT. The encoded protein is CASKDSGQMNTEAFF.

This clonotype was detected many times. This chain connects TRBV5-5 to TRBJ2-2; D ambiguous. Germline V gene sequence: CDR1 SGHKS, CDR2 YYEKEE (reference sequence). The length of the CDR3 is 13 residues. V gave up 6 bases and J gave up 1 base, with 7 bases separating them. CDR3 DNA sequence: TGTGCCAGCACGACATTGAACACCGGGGAGCTGTTTTTT. It codes for CASTTLNTGELFF.

This clonotype was recorded many times. The J gene is TRBJ1-2, the V gene TRBV6-1; D might be TRBD1 (6 bases). Germline CDR1 and CDR2: MNHNS and SASEGT. CDR3 length: 15 residues. Trimming shortened V by 2 bases and J by 0 bases, and 10 bases separated the two germline ends. The DNA of the CDR3 is TGTGCCAGCAGTGAATCCCGGACAGCTAACTATGGCTACACCTTC. Its translation: CASSESRTANYGYTF.

V gene TRBV29-1 combines with J gene TRBJ2-7; D possibly corresponds to TRBD2 (6 bases). The germline gives CDR1 SQVTM, CDR2 ANQGSEA. V was pared by 4 bases and J by 5 bases, with 24 bases between. The CDR3 consists of 16 residues. CDR3 nucleotides: TGCAGCGTTGGGGCCGAACGGGGGAACGGGCCCCACGAGCAGTACTTC. It yields the protein CSVGAERGNGPHEQYF.

This clonotype came up many times. J is TRBJ1-2 and V is TRBV27; D is unclear. Germline V lookup: CDR1 MNHEY, CDR2 SMNVEV (reference sequence). The CDR3 consists of 12 residues. Trimming removed 4 bases at V and 5 bases at J, with 8 bases between. This CDR3 reads CASSSPRYGYTF. The CDR3 DNA follows: TGTGCCAGCAGTTCGCCCCGTTATGGCTACACCTTC.

Ten or more counts support this clonotype. This rearrangement joins TRBV24-1 to TRBJ2-2; 8 nucleotides align to TRBD1. After removal of 10 bases from V and 2 bases from J, the junction contained 8 bases not matched to a gene. Germline V lookup: CDR1 KGHDR, CDR2 SFDVKD. The length of the CDR3 is 15 residues. DNA of the CDR3: TGTGCCACTAAATCAGGGGGCGCAAACACCGGGGAGCTGTTTTTT. It specifies CATKSGGANTGELFF.

With regard to this clonotype: This clone may be a read error of a much larger clone one base away. The chain joins TRBV4-2 to TRBJ2-4; 8 bases agree with TRBD1. The V gene's germline CDR1 is LGHNA and CDR2 YNFKEQ. The CDR3 covers 15 residues. The CDR3 sequence is CASSHSLGQGRIQDF. The CDR3 bases are TGTGCCAGCAGCCATTCTCTCGGACAGGGACGCATTCAGGACTTC.